One and the same sample provided the 27 T cell receptor beta chains below, sequenced in a study of cytomegalovirus exposure and HLA in healthy donors. Generated by immunoSEQ multiplex PCR, the TCRdb table keeps only in-frame clones and is missing some. The sample has about 130,000 clones; roughly 90% are singletons. The specimen was PBMCs. The receptors stem from a man aged 30 to 45 in good health and CMV-seronegative.

The chain is built from TRBV7-9 and TRBJ1-5, with D possibly matching TRBD1 (5 bases). The CDR3 spans 17 residues. The germline gives CDR1 SEHNR, CDR2 FQNEAQ (reference sequence). V was cut by 2 bases and J by 0 bases, with 14 bases left in between. The CDR3 spells CASSLWRGTDSNQPQHF. CDR3 in DNA: TGTGCCAGCAGCTTATGGCGCGGGACGGATAGCAATCAGCCCCAGCATTTT.

V usage is TRBV12-5 and J usage is TRBJ2-1; D unclear. The CDR3 sequence is 13 residues long. Germline assignment: CDR1 LGHNT and CDR2 FRNRAP. The germline V and J ends were trimmed by 0 bases and 11 bases, with 11 bases remaining between them. CDR3 sequence reads: CASGLVPQTQQFF. The CDR3 DNA reads as TGTGCTAGTGGTTTGGTCCCACAAACCCAGCAGTTCTTC.

This clone was seen a single time. The rearrangement uses TRBV9 and TRBJ1-4; 11 bases align to TRBD1. The germline V gene has CDR1 SGDLS and CDR2 YYNGEE. Germline trimming cut 0 bases from V and 0 bases from J; bases unmatched to any gene: 7. The length of the CDR3 is 19 residues. The CDR3 reads CASSVAPDRGQATNEKLFF. The CDR3 region has the DNA TGTGCCAGCAGCGTAGCCCCGGACAGGGGGCAAGCAACTAATGAAAAACTGTTTTTT.

The rearrangement links TRBV12-5 to TRBJ1-2, with 8 positions matching TRBD1. V lost 3 bases and J lost 8; bases outside the gene matches: 5. The germline gives CDR1 LGHNT, CDR2 FRNRAP. This CDR3 contains 13 residues. As DNA, the CDR3 is TGTGCTAGTGGTTTCCAGGGGGCAAAGGGCTACACCTTC. It is translated as CASGFQGAKGYTF.

The J gene is TRBJ2-7, the V gene TRBV6-5; the match to TRBD2 covers 7 bases. The J segment lost 3 bases and the V segment lost 6 bases, leaving 5 bases of the junction unmatched. The CDR3 length is 13 residues. CDR1 and CDR2 from the germline V gene are MNHEY and SVGAGI. The DNA for the CDR3 is TGTGCCAGCAGCGGGGGACTAAACTACGAGCAGTACTTC. Its protein product is CASSGGLNYEQYF.

CDR3 in amino acids: CASSEALASGTYEQYF. CDR3 bases: TGTGCCAGCAGTGAAGCTCTGGCTAGCGGAACCTACGAGCAGTACTTC. This rearrangement joins TRBV2 to TRBJ2-7, with 7 nucleotides matching TRBD2. Germline CDR1 SNHLY, CDR2 FYNNEI. The CDR3 is 16 residues long. J lost 2 bases, V lost 0 bases, and 7 bases had no gene match.

The genes are TRBV27 and TRBJ2-7; 9 nucleotides align to TRBD1. The junction had 2 bases not matched to a gene; V was cut back by 6 bases and J by 2 bases. This CDR3 contains 13 residues. Germline CDR1 MNHEY, CDR2 SMNVEV (reference sequence). The CDR3 DNA sequence: TGTGCCAGCAGGGGGGACAGGGCCTACGAGCAGTACTTC. Translation gives CASRGDRAYEQYF.

The chain combines TRBV5-1 with TRBJ1-1, with D possibly matching TRBD1 (5 bases). The V end was cut by 5 bases, the J end by 3 bases, with 8 bases between. Germline V gene data show CDR1 as SGHRS and CDR2 as YFSETQ. This CDR3 spans 12 amino acids. CDR3 nucleotides: TGCGCCAGCAGTCTGACAGACACTGAAGCTTTCTTT. Protein: CASSLTDTEAFF.

The rearrangement uses TRBV6-4 and TRBJ1-5; D is undetermined. In germline, CDR1 is MRHNA, CDR2 SNTAGT. V lost 9 bases and J 4 bases, leaving 19 bases between the germline ends. The CDR3 loop spans 15 amino acids. CDR3 sequence reads: CARRKPGISNQPQHF. The CDR3 coding sequence is TGTGCCAGAAGAAAACCCGGGATATCTAATCAGCCCCAGCATTTT.

The chain recombines TRBV10-3 with TRBJ2-1; a weak D match, TRBD2 (5 bases). CDR1 is ENHRY, CDR2 SYGVKD, per germline. Between the trimmed V and J ends, which lost 8 bases and 8 bases, there was a span of 10 bases. This CDR3 comprises 11 residues. CDR3 in amino acids: CAIGYGDEQFF. CDR3 DNA: TGTGCCATCGGCTACGGGGATGAGCAGTTCTTC.

This chain links TRBV18 with TRBJ1-4, with 7 bases matching TRBD1. From germline, CDR1 is KGHSH and CDR2 LQKENI. The CDR3 is 13 amino acids. The V gene end was trimmed by 6 bases and the J gene end by 8 bases; junction bases not matched to a gene: 6. CDR3 sequence reads: CASSQGVSEKLFF. Here the CDR3 DNA reads TGTGCCAGCTCCCAGGGGGTTAGCGAAAAACTGTTTTTT.

This clone was detected only once. The genes are TRBV7-8 and TRBJ1-5; 10 nucleotides align to TRBD1. The germline CDR1 and CDR2 sequences are SGHVS and FQNEAQ. The length of the CDR3 is 16 residues. V lost 2 bases and J lost 8; bases outside the gene matches: 9. The CDR3, as DNA: TGTGCCAGCAGCTTACTGACGGGACAGGGGTCCAAGCCCCAGCATTTT. Its protein product is CASSLLTGQGSKPQHF. The full variable domain, in which reference TRBV7-8 and TRBJ1-5 provide the parts outside the CDR3, is GAGVSQSPRYKVAKRGQDVALRCDPISGHVSLFWYQQALGQGPEFLTYFQNEAQLDKSGLPSDRFFAERPEGSVSTLKIQRTQQEDSAVYLCASSLLTGQGSKPQHFGDGTRLSIL.

The rearrangement links TRBV6-4 to TRBJ2-1; 11 nucleotides line up with TRBD2. This CDR3 is built from 15 residues. The J segment lost 7 bases and the V segment lost 6 bases, leaving 8 bases of the junction unmatched. Germline CDR1 is MRHNA and CDR2 is SNTAGT. CDR3 amino acids: CASSTTSGSWNEQFF. The CDR3 bases are TGTGCCAGCAGCACTACTAGCGGGAGTTGGAATGAGCAGTTCTTC.

The chain uses TRBV27 and TRBJ2-3; perhaps TRBD2 as D (6 bases). Trimming removed 2 bases at V and 7 bases at J, with 10 bases between. From germline, CDR1 is MNHEY and CDR2 SMNVEV (reference sequence). The CDR3 consists of 13 residues. Written as DNA, the CDR3 is TGTGCCAGCAGTTTAGCAGGGAGGAATACGCAGTATTTT. This gives the protein CASSLAGRNTQYF.

This sequence joins TRBV5-4 and TRBJ2-3; D possibly corresponds to TRBD2 (5 bases). The CDR3 is 14 amino acids. V gave up 5 bases and J gave up 2 bases, with 12 bases separating them. Germline values: CDR1 SGHNT, CDR2 YYREEE (reference sequence). CDR3 bases: TGTGCCAGCAGGCCAATGGACTTCACAGATACGCAGTATTTT. It is translated as CASRPMDFTDTQYF.

There are a few counts of this clone. This chain joins TRBV6-4 and TRBJ2-3; 9 bases agree with TRBD2. With 5 bases clipped from V and 0 bases from J, the junction kept 3 bases outside the gene matches. Germline V gives CDR1 MRHNA, CDR2 SNTAGT. The CDR3 has 15 residues. CDR3 coding DNA: TGTGCCAGCAGTTCCACTAGCGGGAGCACAGATACGCAGTATTTT. Translation gives CASSSTSGSTDTQYF.

This clone was observed a single time. V is TRBV27 and J is TRBJ1-3, with no clear D. The CDR3 runs to 16 residues. The V gene lost 7 bases and the J gene lost 0 bases, with 16 bases spanning the gap. Per the germline V gene, CDR1 is MNHEY and CDR2 is SMNVEV (reference sequence). The CDR3 spells CASKLTGINSGNTIYF. The CDR3 nucleotides are TGTGCCAGCAAATTAACCGGGATCAACTCTGGAAACACCATATATTTT.

This chain connects TRBV7-2 to TRBJ1-4; 9 bases map to TRBD1. The CDR3 is 15 residues long. CDR1 is SGHTA, CDR2 FQGNSA, per germline. The ends lost 2 bases at V and 6 bases at J; junction bases unmatched: 4. The CDR3 here is CASSLTGGSDEKLFF. The CDR3, as DNA: TGTGCCAGCAGCTTAACAGGGGGCTCTGATGAAAAACTGTTTTTT.

The J gene is TRBJ2-1, the V gene TRBV11-3, with 10 bases that match TRBD1. Germline V gives CDR1 SGHNT, CDR2 YENEEA. This CDR3 has 15 residues. V shed 1 base and J 7 bases; nucleotides not matched to a gene: 4. The CDR3 region is CASSLGGTGANEQFF. CDR3 nucleotide sequence: TGTGCCAGCAGCTTAGGTGGGACAGGGGCAAATGAGCAGTTCTTC.

In DNA form, the CDR3 reads TGCGCCAGCAGGTTGAGGGGACAGAACACAGATACGCAGTATTTT. Amino acids: CASRLRGQNTDTQYF. This rearrangement joins TRBV5-1 to TRBJ2-3, with 7 bases matching TRBD1. The CDR3 is 15 amino acids. V gave up 5 bases and J gave up 2 bases; unmatched junction bases: 8. Per germline, CDR1 SGHRS and CDR2 YFSETQ.

The chain combines TRBV5-1 with TRBJ1-2; D not resolved. The CDR3 spans 14 residues. The germline CDR1 and CDR2 sequences are SGHRS and YFSETQ. V lost 0 bases and J 4 bases, leaving 10 bases between the germline ends. The CDR3 loop is CASSLAEQIYGYTF. CDR3 nucleotides: TGCGCCAGCAGCTTGGCCGAACAGATCTATGGCTACACCTTC.

The chain employs TRBV29-1 and TRBJ2-3; a possible D gene is TRBD1 (5 bases). The V gene's germline CDR1 is SQVTM and CDR2 ANQGSEA. The CDR3 covers 13 residues. Trimming took off 7 bases at V and 2 bases at J, with 13 bases between the two ends. The CDR3 DNA follows: TGCAGCGCTGGACACCTCGACACAGATACGCAGTATTTT. It is translated as CSAGHLDTDTQYF.

The chain carries TRBV12-5 and TRBJ1-1; D is unclear. The CDR3 totals 20 residues. The V and J ends lost 3 bases and 1 base respectively, with 27 bases between them. CDR1 and CDR2 (germline): LGHNT, FRNRAP. The CDR3 DNA follows: TGTGCTAGTGGTTTCTGGGTCGATGGAATCGGGAAAGGGAGGAACACTGAAGCTTTCTTT. Translated, it gives CASGFWVDGIGKGRNTEAFF. The full variable domain, its missing parts supplied by reference TRBV12-5 and TRBJ1-1, is DARVTQTPRHKVTEMGQEVTMRCQPILGHNTVFWYRQTMMQGLELLAYFRNRAPLDDSGMPKDRFSAEMPDATLATLKIQPSEPRDSAVYFCASGFWVDGIGKGRNTEAFFGQGTRLTVV.

The chain couples TRBV7-9 to TRBJ1-2; D ambiguous. The germline V gene encodes CDR1 SEHNR and CDR2 FQNEAQ (reference sequence). The length of the CDR3 is 13 residues. V was pared by 0 bases and J by 7 bases, with 9 bases between. The CDR3 is CASSLAAVPGYTF. Written as DNA, the CDR3 is TGTGCCAGCAGCTTAGCTGCAGTTCCTGGCTACACCTTC. Full variable domain (rest looked up from reference TRBV7-9 and TRBJ1-2): DTGVSQNPRHKITKRGQNVTFRCDPISEHNRLYWYRQTLGQGPEFLTYFQNEAQLEKSRLLSDRFSAERPKGSFSTLEIQRTEQGDSAMYLCASSLAAVPGYTFGSGTRLTVV.

The J gene is TRBJ2-1, the V gene TRBV7-7; 7 nucleotides agree with TRBD2. The CDR3 spans 16 residues. The germline V gene encodes CDR1 SSHAT and CDR2 FNYEAQ (reference sequence). V lost 5 bases, J lost 4 bases, and 11 bases stayed unmatched. In nucleotides, the CDR3 is TGTGCCAGCAGCCCCCATCCAAGCGGGATGTACAATGAGCAGTTCTTC. This encodes CASSPHPSGMYNEQFF.

This clone was seen a single time. V and J are TRBV29-1 and TRBJ2-7, with D possibly TRBD2 on 6 matching bases. Germline V gives CDR1 SQVTM, CDR2 ANQGSEA. V was trimmed by 4 bases and J by 0 bases, leaving 13 bases between them. The CDR3 is 14 residues long. CDR3 loop: CSVVPGLLSYEQYF. The CDR3 nucleotides are TGCAGCGTTGTCCCGGGACTCCTCTCCTACGAGCAGTACTTC.

This chain uses TRBV6-5 with TRBJ1-5; D perhaps matches TRBD1 (6 bases). This CDR3 region has 12 residues. Germline V CDR1 and CDR2: MNHEY, SVGAGI. V shed 9 bases and J shed 7 bases, with 13 bases lying between them. As DNA, the CDR3 is TGTGCCAGTCGGTACAGGGAACAGCCCCAGCATTTT. Protein: CASRYREQPQHF.